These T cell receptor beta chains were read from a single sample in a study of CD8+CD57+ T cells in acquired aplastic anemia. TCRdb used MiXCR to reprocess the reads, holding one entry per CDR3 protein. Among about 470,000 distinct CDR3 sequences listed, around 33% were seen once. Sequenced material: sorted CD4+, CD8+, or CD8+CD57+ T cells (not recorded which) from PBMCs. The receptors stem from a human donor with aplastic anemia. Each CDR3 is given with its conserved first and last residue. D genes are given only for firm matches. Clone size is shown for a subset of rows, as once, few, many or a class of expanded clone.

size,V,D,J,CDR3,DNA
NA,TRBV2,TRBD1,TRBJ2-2,CASSGDRVLAGELFF,TGTGCCAGCAGTGGGGACAGGGTATTGGCCGGGGAGCTGTTTTTT
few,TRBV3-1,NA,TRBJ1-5,CASSQDIRGEPQHF,TGTGCCAGCAGCCAAGATATCAGGGGTGAGCCCCAGCATTTT
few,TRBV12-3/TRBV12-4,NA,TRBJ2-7,CASSLGGGDYEQYF,TGTGCCAGCAGTTTGGGGGGTGGCGACTACGAGCAGTACTTC
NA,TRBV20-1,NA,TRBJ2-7,CSATPGPDYEQYF,TGCAGTGCCACCCCCGGGCCGGACTACGAGCAGTACTTC
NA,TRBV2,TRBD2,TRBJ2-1,CASSIAGGLYNEQFF,TGTGCCAGCAGTATAGCGGGGGGACTGTACAATGAGCAGTTCTTC
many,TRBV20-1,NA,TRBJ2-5,CSATDRSRTQYF,TGCAGTGCTACGGACAGATCGCGGACCCAGTACTTC
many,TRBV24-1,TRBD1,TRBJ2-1,CATSDLDRTDNEQFF,TGTGCCACCAGTGATCTGGACAGGACGGACAATGAGCAGTTCTTC
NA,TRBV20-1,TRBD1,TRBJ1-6,CSARRDRENSPLHF,TGCAGTGCCAGACGGGACAGGGAGAATTCACCCCTCCACTTT
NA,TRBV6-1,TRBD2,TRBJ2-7,CASRRAGDKGEQYF,TGTGCCAGCAGGCGGGCGGGGGATAAGGGCGAGCAGTACTTC
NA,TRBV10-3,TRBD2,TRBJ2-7,CAISGGGGSPYEQYF,TGTGCCATCAGTGGGGGGGGGGGGAGCCCCTACGAGCAGTACTTC
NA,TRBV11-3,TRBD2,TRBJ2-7,CASSLMSGGYEQYF,TGTGCCAGCAGCTTAATGTCGGGAGGGTACGAGCAGTACTTC
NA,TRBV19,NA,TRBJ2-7,CASSQALTSGEQYF,TGTGCCAGCAGCCAAGCTCTGACGAGCGGCGAGCAGTACTTC
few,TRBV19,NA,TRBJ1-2,CASSILTATDSGGYTF,TGTGCCAGTAGTATTCTGACAGCTACGGACAGTGGGGGCTACACCTTC
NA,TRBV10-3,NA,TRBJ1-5,CASTDQGVTSNQPQHF,TGTGCCAGCACCGACCAGGGAGTTACGAGCAATCAGCCCCAGCATTTT
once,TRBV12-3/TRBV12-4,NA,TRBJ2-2,CASSLALRGDGELFF,TGTGCCAGCAGTTTAGCGCTCCGTGGGGACGGGGAGCTGTTTTTT
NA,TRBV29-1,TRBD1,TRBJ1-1,CSVAGQGNTEAFF,TGCAGCGTTGCCGGACAGGGGAACACTGAAGCTTTCTTT
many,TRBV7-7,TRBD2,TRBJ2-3,CASSVTTSGTDTQYF,TGTGCTAGCAGCGTTACGACTAGCGGCACAGATACGCAGTATTTT
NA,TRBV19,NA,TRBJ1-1,CASSPRRGPLNTEAFF,TGTGCCAGTAGTCCCCGACGGGGACCGCTGAACACTGAAGCTTTCTTT
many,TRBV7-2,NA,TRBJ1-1,CASSPQANTEAFF,TGTGCCAGCAGTCCGCAGGCGAACACTGAAGCTTTCTTT
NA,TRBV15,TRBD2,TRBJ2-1,CATSRVESGGSYNEQFF,TGTGCCACCAGCAGAGTTGAGAGCGGGGGGTCCTACAATGAGCAGTTCTTC
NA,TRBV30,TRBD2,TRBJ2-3,CAWSVRGRAQDTQYF,TGTGCCTGGAGTGTACGCGGGAGGGCCCAAGATACGCAGTATTTT
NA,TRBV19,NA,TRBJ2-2,CASSTGVGLTTGELFF,TGTGCCAGTAGCACGGGGGTAGGATTGACGACCGGGGAGCTGTTTTTT
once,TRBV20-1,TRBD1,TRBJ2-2,CSANRGPAGELFF,TGCAGTGCCAACAGGGGTCCCGCCGGGGAGCTGTTTTTT
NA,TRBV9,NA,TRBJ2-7,CASGRGRDGYEQYF,TGTGCCAGCGGCCGAGGACGGGACGGCTACGAGCAGTACTTC
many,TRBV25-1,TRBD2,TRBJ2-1,CASSDGTSANNEQFF,TGTGCCAGCAGTGATGGGACTAGCGCCAACAATGAGCAGTTCTTC
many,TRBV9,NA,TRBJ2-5,CASSLGPTETQYF,TGTGCCAGCAGCCTGGGGCCCACGGAGACCCAGTACTTC
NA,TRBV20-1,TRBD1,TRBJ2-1,CSARASGGIKNNEQFF,TGCAGTGCTAGGGCCTCAGGGGGAATAAAAAACAATGAGCAGTTCTTC
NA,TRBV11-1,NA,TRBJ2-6,CASRQNNRAGANVLTF,TGTGCCAGCAGACAAAATAACAGGGCTGGGGCCAACGTCCTGACTTTC
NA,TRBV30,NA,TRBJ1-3,CAWSYGTGNTIYF,TGTGCCTGGAGTTACGGAACTGGAAACACCATATATTTT
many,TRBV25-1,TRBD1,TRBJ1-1,CASSRTGGGGGTEAFF,TGTGCCAGCAGTCGGACAGGGGGGGGTGGGGGGACTGAAGCTTTCTTT
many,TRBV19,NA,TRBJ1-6,CASSPPPGTYSPLHF,TGTGCCAGTAGTCCCCCCCCGGGTACCTACTCACCCCTCCACTTT
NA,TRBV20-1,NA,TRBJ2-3,CSAREFTGTQYF,TGCAGTGCTAGAGAATTCACAGGTACGCAGTATTTT
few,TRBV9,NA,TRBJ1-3,CASSVVAEEPGNTIYF,TGTGCCAGCAGCGTAGTTGCAGAGGAGCCTGGAAACACCATATATTTT
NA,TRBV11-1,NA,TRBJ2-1,CASSLEGMDNEQFF,TGTGCCAGCAGCTTAGAAGGGATGGACAATGAGCAGTTCTTC
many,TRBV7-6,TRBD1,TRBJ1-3,CASSLAAGGGGNTIYF,TGTGCCAGCAGCTTAGCAGCAGGGGGCGGTGGAAACACCATATATTTT
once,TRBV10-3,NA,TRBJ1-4,CAISEKKTGGAGEKLFF,TGTGCCATCAGTGAGAAGAAAACGGGGGGGGCTGGTGAAAAACTGTTTTTT
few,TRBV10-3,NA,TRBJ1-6,CASSPDVRYNSPLHF,TGTGCCAGCAGTCCCGATGTGCGTTATAATTCACCCCTCCACTTT
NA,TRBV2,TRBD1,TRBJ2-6,CASSPGTGTGANVLTF,TGTGCCAGCAGCCCCGGGACAGGGACTGGGGCCAACGTCCTGACTTTC
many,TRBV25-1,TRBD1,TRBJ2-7,CASRPGTDTYEQYF,TGTGCCAGCAGACCCGGGACAGATACCTACGAGCAGTACTTC
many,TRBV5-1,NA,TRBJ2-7,CASYDNYEQYF,TGCGCCAGCTACGACAACTACGAGCAGTACTTC
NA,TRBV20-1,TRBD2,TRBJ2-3,CSAVPSGARTDTQYF,TGCAGTGCTGTTCCTAGCGGGGCCCGCACAGATACGCAGTATTTT
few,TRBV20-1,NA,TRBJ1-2,CSAPSDILDYGYTF,TGCAGTGCCCCTTCGGACATCTTGGACTATGGCTACACCTTC
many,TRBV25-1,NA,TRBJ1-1,CASSGTGWKTEAFF,TGTGCCAGCAGTGGTACAGGGTGGAAAACTGAAGCTTTCTTT
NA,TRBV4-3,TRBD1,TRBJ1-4,CASSQQTGISEKLFF,TGCGCCAGCAGCCAACAGACAGGGATAAGTGAAAAACTGTTTTTT
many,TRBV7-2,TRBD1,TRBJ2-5,CASSWGQLQETQYF,TGTGCCAGCAGCTGGGGACAGCTACAAGAGACCCAGTACTTC
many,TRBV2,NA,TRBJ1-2,CASTQGIHGYTF,TGTGCCAGCACGCAGGGGATACATGGCTACACCTTC
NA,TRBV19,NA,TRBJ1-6,CASRPPGRGGNSPPHF,TGTGCCAGTAGACCCCCTGGTCGGGGAGGTAATTCACCCCCCCACTTT
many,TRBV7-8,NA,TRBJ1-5,CASSFSRGEFDQPQHF,TGTGCCAGCAGCTTCAGCAGGGGCGAATTCGATCAGCCCCAGCATTTT
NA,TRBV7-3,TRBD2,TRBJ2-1,CASSPLGGALNEQFF,TGTGCCAGCAGCCCCCTCGGGGGGGCCTTAAATGAGCAGTTCTTC
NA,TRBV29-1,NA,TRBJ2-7,CSVSQRSDEQYF,TGCAGCGTAAGCCAGCGCTCAGACGAGCAGTACTTC
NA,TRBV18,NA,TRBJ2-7,CASSQGTDGGNEQYF,TGTGCCAGCTCACAAGGGACCGACGGCGGCAACGAGCAGTACTTC
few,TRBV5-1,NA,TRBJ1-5,CASSPAGQGHQPQHF,TGCGCCAGCAGCCCTGCTGGGCAGGGTCATCAGCCCCAGCATTTT
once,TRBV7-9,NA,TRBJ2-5,CAWSVPEGLETQYF,TGTGCCTGGAGTGTACCGGAAGGGCTGGAGACCCAGTACTTC
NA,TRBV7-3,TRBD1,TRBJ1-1,CASSPRTGSTEAFF,TGTGCCAGCAGCCCCAGGACAGGGAGCACTGAAGCTTTCTTT
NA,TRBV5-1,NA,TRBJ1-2,CASSLGGTKDGYTF,TGCGCCAGCAGCTTGGGGGGGACAAAGGATGGCTACACCTTC